One sample yielded the 14 T cell receptor beta chains listed below, sequenced in a study of shared clonotypes between healthy human individuals. TCRdb keeps only in-frame clones here, not all; method: immunoSEQ multiplex PCR. The sample holds roughly 1 million clones, around 76% seen once. The sequenced material came from memory CD4+ T cells sorted from blood. Subset reported: CD45RA-negative fraction. These receptors were taken from a man aged 18 to 29 in good health.

The chain combines TRBV6-6 with TRBJ2-4; tentative D call: TRBD2 (5 bases). V lost 4 bases and J 0 bases, leaving 13 bases between the germline ends. Germline V gene sequence: CDR1 MNHNY, CDR2 SVGAGI (reference sequence). CDR3 length: 16 amino acids. In nucleotides, the CDR3 is TGTGCCAGCAGTTGGGCGGGCGGCCTAGCCAAAAACATTCAGTACTTC. Encoded protein: CASSWAGGLAKNIQYF.

This clone was seen repeatedly, ten times or more. The chain carries TRBV6-5 and TRBJ2-6; D remains unclear. Per germline, CDR1 MNHEY and CDR2 SVGAGI. V lost 4 bases and J lost 0, with 7 bases in between. There are 15 residues in the CDR3. The CDR3 reads CASSSHYSGANVLTF. The CDR3 bases are TGTGCCAGCAGTTCCCACTACTCTGGGGCCAACGTCCTGACTTTC.

To note about this clone: In the same sample, other DNA sequences code for this CDR3. The chain combines TRBV28 with TRBJ1-1; D not resolved. Germline V gene data show CDR1 as MDHEN and CDR2 as SYDVKM. The V and J ends lost 6 bases and 5 bases respectively, with 10 bases between them. CDR3 length: 12 residues. CDR3 DNA sequence: TGTGCCAGCAGGGCGGGGAGGACTGAAGCTTTCTTT. This sequence encodes CASRAGRTEAFF.

The V gene is TRBV10-3, the J gene TRBJ2-5; D possibly uses TRBD1 or TRBD2 (5 bases each). CDR1 and CDR2 (germline): ENHRY, SYGVKD. There are 13 residues in the CDR3. Trimming took off 5 bases at V and 9 bases at J, with 16 bases between the two ends. The DNA of the CDR3 is TGTGCCATCAGTAAAGAGGGGTTGGGGGCCCAGTACTTC. This translates into CAISKEGLGAQYF.

The chain carries TRBV19 and TRBJ2-7, with D perhaps matching TRBD2 (5 bases). The germline gives CDR1 LNHDA, CDR2 SQIVND (reference sequence). Trimming shortened V by 3 bases and J by 2 bases, and 11 bases separated the two germline ends. The CDR3 runs to 14 residues. The chain's CDR3 is CASSMERRPYEQYF. CDR3 in DNA: TGTGCCAGTAGTATGGAGCGGCGACCCTACGAGCAGTACTTC.

The chain uses TRBV6-9 and TRBJ2-7; the D gene could be TRBD1 or TRBD2 (5 bases each). From germline, CDR1 is MNHGY and CDR2 SVAAGI. This CDR3 is 14 amino acids long. V lost 5 bases and J lost 2, with 13 bases in between. This chain's CDR3 is CASSPNRGPYEQYF. The DNA for the CDR3 is TGTGCCAGCAGTCCTAACCGGGGACCCTACGAGCAGTACTTC.

The chain employs TRBV9 and TRBJ2-5; 7 bases fit TRBD2. Germline values: CDR1 SGDLS, CDR2 YYNGEE. V lost 0 bases to trimming and J lost 5 bases; unmatched junction nucleotides: 4. CDR3 length equals 14 residues. This chain's CDR3 is CASSVGGSGETQYF. In DNA, the CDR3 is TGTGCCAGCAGCGTAGGGGGTAGCGGGGAGACCCAGTACTTC. Complete variable domain (other parts from reference TRBV9 and TRBJ2-5): DSGVTQTPKHLITATGQRVTLRCSPRSGDLSVYWYQQSLDQGLQFLIQYYNGEERAKGNILERFSAQQFPDLHSELNLSSLELGDSALYFCASSVGGSGETQYFGPGTRLLVL.

Of note for this clone: The sample contains more than one DNA sequence encoding this CDR3. This chain uses TRBV10-1 with TRBJ1-1, with unresolved D. V shed 0 bases and J shed 1 base, with 6 bases lying between them. The CDR3 contains 14 residues. CDR1 is WNHNN and CDR2 is SYGVQD in the germline V gene (reference sequence). As DNA, the CDR3 is TGCGCCAGCAGTGAGTCCAACCGGAACACTGAAGCTTTCTTT. Protein product: CASSESNRNTEAFF.

The rearrangement links TRBV5-6 to TRBJ2-5; the D is unclear. Germline CDR1 SGHDT, CDR2 YYEEEE. CDR3 length equals 16 residues. V lost 1 base and J 5 bases, leaving 18 bases between the germline ends. The CDR3 nucleotides are TGTGCCAGCAGCTTGAACGGTTCCCCTTCCCAGGAGACCCAGTACTTC. Its protein is CASSLNGSPSQETQYF. Together with reference TRBV5-6 and TRBJ2-5, the CDR3 gives the full variable domain: DAGVTQSPTHLIKTRGQQVTLRCSPKSGHDTVSWYQQALGQGPQFIFQYYEEEERQRGNFPDRFSGHQFPNYSSELNVNALLLGDSALYLCASSLNGSPSQETQYFGPGTRLLVL.

The chain carries TRBV7-2 and TRBJ1-4; possible D gene TRBD1, 6 bases. Germline values: CDR1 SGHTA, CDR2 FQGNSA. CDR3 length: 15 residues. The V end lost 5 bases, the J end lost 4 bases, and 14 bases lay between the germline ends. CDR3 DNA: TGTGCCAGCAGCCGGACCGGGACAAATAATGAAAAACTGTTTTTT. Protein product: CASSRTGTNNEKLFF.

V is TRBV28 and J is TRBJ2-4, with D possibly being TRBD2 (6 bases). Germline loops: CDR1 MDHEN, CDR2 SYDVKM. The V end lost 11 bases, the J end lost 0 bases, and 14 bases lay between the germline ends. The CDR3 totals 14 residues. The CDR3 protein is CAAMEGSAKNIQYF. The CDR3 DNA follows: TGTGCCGCCATGGAGGGATCAGCCAAAAACATTCAGTACTTC. The full variable domain, with the rest looked up from reference TRBV28 and TRBJ2-4, is DVKVTQSSRYLVKRTGEKVFLECVQDMDHENMFWYRQDPGLGLRLIYFSYDVKMKEKGDIPEGYSVSREKKERFSLILESASTNQTSMYLCAAMEGSAKNIQYFGAGTRLSVL.

The CDR3 region has the DNA TGTGCCAGCAGTGAGATGTACTACGAGCAGTACTTC. Its translation: CASSEMYYEQYF. The chain carries TRBV2 and TRBJ2-7; D unresolved. V shed 3 bases and J shed 3 bases, with 6 bases lying between them. The CDR3 runs 12 residues. Germline CDR1 is SNHLY and CDR2 is FYNNEI.

The J gene is TRBJ1-1, the V gene TRBV15, with D possibly matching TRBD1 (5 bases). The V gene's germline CDR1 is LNHNV and CDR2 YYDKDF (reference sequence). Trimming cost V 0 bases and J 6 bases, with 11 bases left between them. The CDR3 length is 14 residues. CDR3 amino acids: CATSRDRTGPEAFF. In nucleotides, the CDR3 is TGTGCCACCAGCAGAGATCGTACGGGGCCTGAAGCTTTCTTT.

Only a few counts were recorded for this clone. This sequence joins TRBV28 and TRBJ1-5; unclear D gene. The CDR3 has 14 residues. Germline lookup yields CDR1 MDHEN and CDR2 SYDVKM. Trimming took 8 bases from V and 5 from J, leaving 16 bases between them. The CDR3 protein is CASHPADGYQPQHF. Here the CDR3 DNA reads TGTGCCAGCCATCCCGCGGACGGATATCAGCCCCAGCATTTT.